This TCR beta chain originates from a study of blood T cell repertoires in COVID-19. Across the whole study: Acute-phase and convalescent COVID-19 samples originated in the United States, Italy and Spain. Nucleic acid was either cDNA or gDNA, and it came from T cells, B-cell-depleted T cells, or PBMCs.

Original analysis: Estimated nucleated cell counts came from reference gene primer amplification. Sequencing used immunoSEQ multiplex PCR; TCRdb keeps in-frame clones, though not all of them. V, J and clone size are those of that table, while D and trimming were read from the DNA. The repertoire holds about 240,000 clones, with about four fifths as singletons. Per germline, CDR1 SGDLS and CDR2 YYNGEE. This CDR3 comprises 15 residues. The J segment lost 2 bases and the V segment lost 3 bases, leaving 4 bases of the junction unmatched. The TCR originated in a woman younger than 30 with acute or convalescent COVID-19. Sequencing was done on a sample of peripheral blood. J is TRBJ1-2 and V is TRBV9, with TRBD1 identical over 10 bases. DNA for the CDR3: TGTGCCAGCAGCGCCCGACAGGGGGCCAACTATGGCTACACCTTC. It is translated as CASSARQGANYGYTF.